Each of the 31 T cell receptor beta chains below was sequenced from the same sample in a study of CD8 T cells in Susac syndrome. It was with random hexamers that 0.5 to 1 ug RNA was reverse transcribed. Each CDR3 protein gets one entry after TCRdb re-called the immunoSEQ multiplex PCR reads with MiXCR. Of approximately 110,000 distinct CDR3 sequences listed, about 93% are singletons. Sequencing was done on a sample of CD4+ T cells from PBMCs. Source of these receptors: a human donor in good health.

The chain links TRBV6-5 to TRBJ1-2; D gene ambiguous. CDR1 MNHEY and CDR2 SVGAGI come from the germline V gene. The CDR3 has 13 amino acids. Trimming took 0 bases from V and 4 from J, leaving 6 bases between them. This chain's CDR3 is CASSYSNGYGYTF. The CDR3 DNA follows: TGTGCCAGCAGTTACTCGAACGGCTATGGCTACACCTTC.

The chain couples TRBV24-1 to TRBJ1-5, with 9 bases fitting TRBD1. Germline V CDR1 and CDR2: KGHDR, SFDVKD. The CDR3 contains 14 residues. The trim removed 8 bases at V and 4 bases at J, leaving 5 bases unmatched. CDR3 nucleotide sequence: TGTGCCACCATCATACAGGGGGCTAATCAGCCCCAGCATTTT. Translation gives CATIIQGANQPQHF.

This clonotype has only one observation. Mismatch with germline at one junction end may stem from a read error. V gene TRBV24-1 combines with J gene TRBJ2-1, with 8 bases that match TRBD2. The CDR3 sequence is 15 residues long. CDR1 is KGHDR, CDR2 SFDVKD, per germline. For the CDR3, the DNA is TGTGCCGCCAGTGATCCCGGGACTAGTGGCAATGAGCAGTTCTTC. Translating gives CAASDPGTSGNEQFF.

There are a few counts of this clonotype. CDR3 nucleotide sequence: TGTGCCAGCAGACGGACAGCCCAAGAGACCCAGTACTTC. It translates to CASRRTAQETQYF. The rearrangement links TRBV6-5 to TRBJ2-5, with a weak D call TRBD1 (6 bases). The length of the CDR3 is 13 residues. The V end was cut by 6 bases, the J end by 1 base, with 9 bases between. Germline CDR1 MNHEY, CDR2 SVGAGI.

J is TRBJ1-2 and V is TRBV28, with D possibly matching TRBD1 (5 bases). This CDR3 is built from 13 residues. The V end was cut by 6 bases, the J end by 1 base, with 9 bases between. Per germline, CDR1 MDHEN and CDR2 SYDVKM. In DNA form, the CDR3 reads TGTGCCAGCAGCCCGACAGTTAACTATGGCTACACCTTC. Its protein product is CASSPTVNYGYTF.

This chain uses TRBV10-2 with TRBJ1-1; D remains unclear. V gave up 5 bases and J gave up 0 bases, with 10 bases separating them. CDR3 length equals 14 residues. Germline CDR1 WSHSY, CDR2 SAAADI. CDR3 coding DNA: TGCGCCAGCAGTAAAGGGATCATGAACACTGAAGCTTTCTTT. This codes for CASSKGIMNTEAFF.

J is TRBJ1-1 and V is TRBV29-1, with D tentatively TRBD1 (6 bases). Trimming pared 6 bases from V and 2 bases from J, leaving 22 bases between. Germline-derived CDR1 and CDR2 are SQVTM and ANQGSEA. The CDR3 is 16 residues long. Here the CDR3 DNA reads TGCAGCGTCCACCCAAAATTACAGGGCCCCAACACTGAAGCTTTCTTT. Translated: CSVHPKLQGPNTEAFF.

J is TRBJ2-2 and V is TRBV20-1; the D gene could be TRBD1 or TRBD2 (5 bases each). V was clipped by 6 bases and J by 0 bases, with 17 bases between them. The CDR3 totals 16 residues. CDR1 and CDR2 (germline): DFQATT, SNEGSKA (reference sequence). CDR3 sequence reads: CSASPAGATNTGELFF. The CDR3 region has the DNA TGCAGTGCGTCTCCAGCCGGGGCAACGAACACCGGGGAGCTGTTTTTT.

CDR3 coding DNA: TGTGCCAGCAGCTTAGAAGTAGGCTATGGCTACACCTTC. It specifies CASSLEVGYGYTF. J is TRBJ1-2 and V is TRBV7-2; D gene unclear. V gave up 1 base and J gave up 4 bases, with 7 bases separating them. The CDR3 spans 13 residues. Germline values: CDR1 SGHTA, CDR2 FQGNSA.

This clonotype was seen once. V gene TRBV7-2 combines with J gene TRBJ2-7, with unresolved D. This CDR3 has 16 amino acids. The ends were cut back, 1 base at V and 5 bases at J, with 18 bases in the middle. Germline CDR1 is SGHTA and CDR2 is FQGNSA. CDR3 region: CASSLGYAAPFNEQYF. For the CDR3, the DNA is TGTGCCAGCAGCTTAGGTTACGCAGCACCTTTCAACGAGCAGTACTTC.

This chain connects TRBV6-2 or TRBV6-3 to TRBJ2-7; possible D gene TRBD2, 5 bases. Germline CDR1 reads MNHEY; CDR2 reads SVGEGT. The CDR3 is made up of 17 amino acids. Trimming stripped 7 bases from V and 0 bases from J, with 22 bases between. The CDR3 DNA reads as TGTGCCAGCACCCGACTTCAACTAGGACGGGACTCCTACGAGCAGTACTTC. Protein product: CASTRLQLGRDSYEQYF.

The V gene is TRBV20-1, the J gene TRBJ2-7; 7 positions match TRBD1. V lost 0 bases, J lost 7 bases, and 12 bases stayed unmatched. Germline CDR1 and CDR2: DFQATT and SNEGSKA (reference sequence). The CDR3 runs to 15 residues. The CDR3 nucleotides are TGCAGTGCTAGAGATTGGGGGACAGCATCAAAAGAGCAGTACTTC. Its protein product is CSARDWGTASKEQYF.

The chain employs TRBV6-5 and TRBJ2-1; D unresolved. The CDR3 totals 13 residues. The germline V gene encodes CDR1 MNHEY and CDR2 SVGAGI. V lost 10 bases and J 6 bases, leaving 16 bases between the germline ends. The CDR3 loop reads CATQLWKGNEQFF. The CDR3 coding sequence is TGTGCCACCCAGTTATGGAAAGGCAATGAGCAGTTCTTC.

The chain has TRBV20-1 and TRBJ2-3; 7 positions agree with TRBD2. Germline V gene lookup returns CDR1 DFQATT and CDR2 SNEGSKA (reference sequence). After removal of 3 bases from V and 2 bases from J, the junction contained 8 bases not matched to a gene. The CDR3 loop spans 15 amino acids. CDR3 residues: CSASPSSGPTDTQYF. DNA for the CDR3: TGCAGTGCTAGTCCCTCTAGCGGACCCACAGATACGCAGTATTTT.

In DNA form, the CDR3 reads TGTGCCAGCAGCTTAGGTTGGACGGTCGGGGAGCTGTTTTTT. It codes for CASSLGWTVGELFF. The chain carries TRBV7-2 and TRBJ2-2, with unresolved D. Germline V gene lookup returns CDR1 SGHTA and CDR2 FQGNSA. Trimming left V 1 base short and J 7 bases short, with 10 bases between. This CDR3 has 14 amino acids. The full variable domain, in which reference TRBV7-2 and TRBJ2-2 provide the parts outside the CDR3, is GAGVSQSPSNKVTEKGKDVELRCDPISGHTALYWYRQSLGQGLEFLIYFQGNSAPDKSGLPSDRFSAERTGGSVSTLTIQRTQQEDSAVYLCASSLGWTVGELFFGEGSRLTVL.

The rearrangement links TRBV7-9 to TRBJ1-4; the D is unclear. In germline, CDR1 is SEHNR, CDR2 FQNEAQ (reference sequence). Trimming pared 3 bases from V and 5 bases from J, leaving 10 bases between. This CDR3 comprises 14 residues. The CDR3 spells CASSLGLTNEKLFF. The CDR3 coding sequence is TGTGCCAGCAGCTTGGGTCTGACAAATGAAAAACTGTTTTTT.

The gene calls are TRBV7-9 and TRBJ2-7, with 9 bases matching TRBD1. V was pared by 4 bases and J by 3 bases, with 4 bases of the junction left unmatched. The CDR3 is made up of 14 amino acids. Germline V gives CDR1 SEHNR, CDR2 FQNEAQ (reference sequence). In DNA, the CDR3 is TGTGCCAGCAGCTCGGGACAGGGAGGCTACGAGCAGTACTTC. Residues: CASSSGQGGYEQYF.

This chain connects TRBV19 to TRBJ1-2; D uncertain. Trimming stripped 5 bases from V and 3 bases from J, with 13 bases between. The CDR3 sequence is 14 residues long. Looked up from germline, CDR1 is LNHDA and CDR2 is SQIVND (reference sequence). The chain's CDR3 is CASSRAGQYYGYTF. In DNA form, the CDR3 reads TGTGCCAGTAGTCGGGCAGGCCAGTACTATGGCTACACCTTC.

The V call is TRBV7-8, the J call TRBJ1-1; D may be TRBD1 (6 bases). Trimming took off 5 bases at V and 11 bases at J, with 21 bases between the two ends. The germline V gene has CDR1 SGHVS and CDR2 FQNEAQ. CDR3 size: 14 residues. The CDR3 DNA follows: TGTGCCAGCAGCCCACAGGGAGTCAGCTGGGAGGCTTTCTTT. Encoded protein: CASSPQGVSWEAFF.

This chain connects TRBV12-3 or TRBV12-4 to TRBJ1-6; 9 positions match TRBD1. V shed 5 bases and J 7 bases; nucleotides not matched to a gene: 3. This CDR3 region has 14 residues. The CDR3, as DNA: TGTGCCAGCAGTCGGGACAGGGCGAATTCACCCCTCCACTTT. Its translation: CASSRDRANSPLHF.

The V call is TRBV7-2, the J call TRBJ1-1; D gene uncertain. Per the germline V gene, CDR1 is SGHTA and CDR2 is FQGNSA. The CDR3 spans 12 residues. With 4 bases removed from V and 4 bases from J, the gap between germline ends came to 7 bases. CDR3 bases: TGTGCCAGCAGCTACGAACGCACTGAAGCTTTCTTT. Its protein is CASSYERTEAFF.

The V gene is TRBV7-2, the J gene TRBJ1-1, with D unclear. The CDR3 is 15 residues long. Trimming removed 5 bases from V and 3 bases from J, with 16 bases in between. Germline V gene sequence: CDR1 SGHTA, CDR2 FQGNSA. CDR3 nucleotide sequence: TGTGCCAGCAGCCCCCCCGGGATCCCTGACACTGAAGCTTTCTTT. Protein product: CASSPPGIPDTEAFF.

This CDR3 is CAWSPSSGRLWLDEQFF. The CDR3, as DNA: TGTGCCTGGAGCCCGTCAAGCGGGAGGTTATGGTTGGATGAGCAGTTCTTC. The chain has TRBV30 and TRBJ2-1, with TRBD2 matching 9 bases. V was pared by 3 bases and J by 8 bases, with 17 bases of the junction left unmatched. Per germline, CDR1 GTSNPN and CDR2 SVGIG (reference sequence). This CDR3 contains 17 residues.

The chain has TRBV18 and TRBJ2-7; D not certain. CDR3 length: 16 residues. Germline lookup yields CDR1 KGHSH and CDR2 LQKENI. The V gene lost 6 bases and the J gene lost 2 bases, with 20 bases spanning the gap. The CDR3 reads CASSRGRTSPPYEQYF. The DNA of the CDR3 is TGTGCCAGCTCCCGAGGACGGACGAGCCCCCCCTACGAGCAGTACTTC.

The chain carries TRBV7-9 and TRBJ1-3, with D unresolved. Trimming took off 5 bases at V and 2 bases at J, with 7 bases between the two ends. In germline, CDR1 is SEHNR, CDR2 FQNEAQ (reference sequence). This CDR3 spans 13 amino acids. CDR3 nucleotide sequence: TGTGCCAGCAGCGGTTTTGCTGGAAACACCATATATTTT. Translation: CASSGFAGNTIYF.

This rearrangement joins TRBV27 to TRBJ2-2; D gene uncertain. Trimming pared 3 bases from V and 0 bases from J, leaving 8 bases between. The CDR3 is made up of 15 amino acids. The germline V gene encodes CDR1 MNHEY and CDR2 SMNVEV (reference sequence). CDR3 sequence: CASSFLAANTGELFF. DNA of the CDR3: TGTGCCAGCAGTTTCTTGGCCGCGAACACCGGGGAGCTGTTTTTT.

The chain carries TRBV29-1 and TRBJ2-7, with 8 positions matching TRBD1. The V and J ends lost 0 bases and 7 bases, in that order; junction bases with no gene match: 8. Germline V gene data show CDR1 as SQVTM and CDR2 as ANQGSEA. There are 14 residues in the CDR3. CDR3 nucleotides: TGCAGCGTTGAAGAGGTACAGGGGGTAGGTGAGCAGTACTTC. Protein: CSVEEVQGVGEQYF.

The CDR3 spells CASSRPLAKNIQYF. As DNA, the CDR3 is TGTGCCAGTTCCAGACCCTTAGCCAAAAACATTCAGTACTTC. J is TRBJ2-4 and V is TRBV2; no definite D call. Germline CDR1 reads SNHLY; CDR2 reads FYNNEI. The CDR3 is 14 residues long. V shed 9 bases and J shed 0 bases, with 12 bases lying between them.

The rearrangement uses TRBV29-1 and TRBJ2-5; D ambiguous. This CDR3 comprises 12 residues. Between the trimmed V and J ends, which lost 4 bases and 5 bases, there was a span of 11 bases. CDR1 is SQVTM, CDR2 ANQGSEA, per germline. This CDR3 is CSVVGETETQYF. In nucleotides, the CDR3 is TGCAGCGTTGTTGGAGAAACGGAGACCCAGTACTTC. The full variable domain, in which reference TRBV29-1 and TRBJ2-5 provide the parts outside the CDR3, is SAVISQKPSRDICQRGTSLTIQCQVDSQVTMMFWYRQQPGQSLTLIATANQGSEATYESGFVIDKFPISRPNLTFSTLTVSNMSPEDSSIYLCSVVGETETQYFGPGTRLLVL.

This clonotype was picked up a small number of times. This chain links TRBV5-1 with TRBJ2-7; 7 bases fit TRBD2. The V gene end was trimmed by 0 bases and the J gene end by 2 bases; junction bases not matched to a gene: 5. CDR1 and CDR2 (germline): SGHRS, YFSETQ. There are 15 residues in the CDR3. In nucleotides, the CDR3 is TGCGCCAGCAGCTTGGGTATTGCGGGAGCCTACGAGCAGTACTTC. Its protein product is CASSLGIAGAYEQYF. The whole variable domain, remainder taken from reference TRBV5-1 and TRBJ2-7, is KAGVTQTPRYLIKTRGQQVTLSCSPISGHRSVSWYQQTPGQGLQFLFEYFSETQRNKGNFPGRFSGRQFSNSRSEMNVSTLELGDSALYLCASSLGIAGAYEQYFGPGTRLTVT.

V and J are TRBV9 and TRBJ2-1, with 10 nucleotides matching TRBD2. Germline V gives CDR1 SGDLS, CDR2 YYNGEE. Trimming removed 4 bases from V and 4 bases from J; junction bases left unmatched: 8. The CDR3 totals 16 residues. CDR3 DNA sequence: TGTGCCAGCAGCATTACCGGGACTAGCGTGTACAATGAGCAGTTCTTC. Encoded protein: CASSITGTSVYNEQFF.